Listed below are T cell receptor beta chains from one sample, sequenced in a study of blood T cells in healthy people across ages. A single record per CDR3 protein comes from TCRdb applying MiXCR to the 5' RACE reads. The table lists about 640,000 distinct CDR3 sequences, less than 45% of them singletons. Source material: blood. The source of these receptors is a man older than 75 in good health. Each CDR3 is given with its conserved first and last residue. Fields, in order: CDR3 protein, J gene, V gene.

CDR3 protein: CASSPGLYYGYTF
J gene: TRBJ1-2
V gene: TRBV3-1

CDR3 protein: CASQIDGDNEKLFF
J gene: TRBJ1-4
V gene: TRBV5-1

CDR3 protein: CASGPRASYNEQFF
J gene: TRBJ2-1
V gene: TRBV11-1

CDR3 protein: CASSLGLAGVAQYF
J gene: TRBJ2-5
V gene: TRBV7-2

CDR3 protein: CASSFNSRPYGYTF
J gene: TRBJ1-2
V gene: TRBV6-2/TRBV6-3

CDR3 protein: CASSLNGGPEGEQFF
J gene: TRBJ2-1
V gene: TRBV7-2

CDR3 protein: CASSYFGTSGSVKTDTQYF
J gene: TRBJ2-3
V gene: TRBV6-2/TRBV6-3

CDR3 protein: CASSYWTGGGDEQYF
J gene: TRBJ2-7
V gene: TRBV27

CDR3 protein: CASSSPGNNDYEQYF
J gene: TRBJ2-7
V gene: TRBV28

CDR3 protein: CASSEVLGGNQPQHF
J gene: TRBJ1-5
V gene: TRBV6-1

CDR3 protein: CSAGRETGGRTDTQYF
J gene: TRBJ2-3
V gene: TRBV20-1

CDR3 protein: CASSQDLVGSNTDTQYF
J gene: TRBJ2-3
V gene: TRBV4-2

CDR3 protein: CASSLADNTEAFF
J gene: TRBJ1-1
V gene: TRBV7-2

CDR3 protein: CASSARPGQGYYEQYF
J gene: TRBJ2-7
V gene: TRBV13

CDR3 protein: CSVAPGSGETLYF
J gene: TRBJ2-5
V gene: TRBV29-1

CDR3 protein: CASKRQNTEAFF
J gene: TRBJ1-1
V gene: TRBV25-1

CDR3 protein: CASSQDGLAGETQYF
J gene: TRBJ2-5
V gene: TRBV14

CDR3 protein: CASSVDVAAADTQYF
J gene: TRBJ2-3
V gene: TRBV9

CDR3 protein: CASSYEMTANNQPQHF
J gene: TRBJ1-5
V gene: TRBV6-2/TRBV6-3

CDR3 protein: CSVGQGRDQPQHF
J gene: TRBJ1-5
V gene: TRBV29-1

CDR3 protein: CATRERDNYGYTF
J gene: TRBJ1-2
V gene: TRBV2

CDR3 protein: CASRGDSSSGNTIYF
J gene: TRBJ1-3
V gene: TRBV12-3/TRBV12-4

CDR3 protein: CASRRDLTTGLAGDPDTQYF
J gene: TRBJ2-3
V gene: TRBV2

CDR3 protein: CSARVGTGNNQPQHF
J gene: TRBJ1-5
V gene: TRBV20-1

CDR3 protein: CASSNIFSGHSGANVLTF
J gene: TRBJ2-6
V gene: TRBV6-1

CDR3 protein: CSARRGLMGTDTQYF
J gene: TRBJ2-3
V gene: TRBV20-1

CDR3 protein: CASSFTSGRIGEQFF
J gene: TRBJ2-1
V gene: TRBV5-1

CDR3 protein: CASRPQGGGANEQFF
J gene: TRBJ2-1
V gene: TRBV7-2

CDR3 protein: CASSLARQEDSPLHF
J gene: TRBJ1-6
V gene: TRBV5-1

CDR3 protein: CASSQDRNTRNGYTF
J gene: TRBJ1-2
V gene: TRBV4-2

CDR3 protein: CASSQKGTPEAFF
J gene: TRBJ1-1
V gene: TRBV3-1

CDR3 protein: CASRKPGENYGYTF
J gene: TRBJ1-2
V gene: TRBV25-1

CDR3 protein: CSARGAVGIEQYF
J gene: .
V gene: TRBV20-1

CDR3 protein: CASSRRSNSPLHF
J gene: TRBJ1-6
V gene: TRBV6-5

CDR3 protein: CSAAVMNTEAFF
J gene: TRBJ1-1
V gene: TRBV20-1

CDR3 protein: CASRGTAPNREQYF
J gene: TRBJ2-7
V gene: TRBV27

CDR3 protein: CASSSPIIDTQYF
J gene: TRBJ2-3
V gene: TRBV7-2

CDR3 protein: CASSYSGANNEQFF
J gene: TRBJ2-1
V gene: TRBV6-5

CDR3 protein: CASSSEPQGWYEQYF
J gene: TRBJ2-7
V gene: TRBV5-1

CDR3 protein: CASSEFPTGNNSPLHF
J gene: TRBJ1-6
V gene: TRBV6-1

CDR3 protein: CASSLEGRARGLDTQYF
J gene: TRBJ2-3
V gene: TRBV7-2

CDR3 protein: CASSHELAGGTLSSTDTQYF
J gene: TRBJ2-3
V gene: TRBV4-2

CDR3 protein: CSARAGGAPNQPQHF
J gene: TRBJ1-5
V gene: TRBV20-1

CDR3 protein: CASSLGQKNYGYTF
J gene: TRBJ1-2
V gene: TRBV6-1

CDR3 protein: CASSYGQGEAFF
J gene: TRBJ1-1
V gene: TRBV6-2/TRBV6-3

CDR3 protein: CSVLGWGQFF
J gene: TRBJ2-1
V gene: TRBV29-1

CDR3 protein: CASSVAPETSGYNEQFF
J gene: TRBJ2-1
V gene: TRBV9

CDR3 protein: CASTPGFSTDTQYF
J gene: TRBJ2-3
V gene: TRBV14

CDR3 protein: CSARPSSYGYTF
J gene: TRBJ1-2
V gene: TRBV29-1

CDR3 protein: CASSQGWAFDSTDTQYF
J gene: TRBJ2-3
V gene: TRBV4-1

CDR3 protein: CASSLTLGNSPLHF
J gene: TRBJ1-6
V gene: TRBV7-3

CDR3 protein: CASSLFTAGGQNTQYF
J gene: TRBJ2-3
V gene: TRBV28

CDR3 protein: CASSYAQYYEQYF
J gene: TRBJ2-7
V gene: TRBV6-5

CDR3 protein: CSARPPSGGAETGELFF
J gene: TRBJ2-2
V gene: TRBV20-1

CDR3 protein: CASSRGAAEMYNEQFF
J gene: TRBJ2-1
V gene: TRBV6-5